The T cell receptor (beta chain) under discussion was sequenced for a study of cytomegalovirus exposure and HLA in healthy donors. Overall study context: Unique TCR beta sequences numbering about 100 million came from 190 million or so T cells in an earlier analysis. Study results and limitations: V segments that were indistinguishable, TRBV6-2 and TRBV6-3 among them, were omitted from analysis. In a later analysis, at a false discovery rate of 0.05, over 15,000 TCR beta sequences matched HLA alleles. For TCR beta chains, V- and J-gene trimming was later linked to a missense DCLRE1C variant.

Primers included in the PCR were 60 Vbeta and 13 Jbeta primers. Assay: immunoSEQ multiplex PCR; the TCRdb copy retains only in-frame clones and omits some. Of 150,000 or so clones in the sample, 65% to 70% were seen once. Trimming left V 0 bases short and J 5 bases short, with 10 bases between. This CDR3 is 14 amino acids long. A note on this clone: Its antigen remains unidentified.

The sequence was obtained from a man aged 30-40 years in good health and CMV-seropositive. The J gene is TRBJ1-2, the V gene TRBV23-1; the D is unclear. TRBV23-1 is labeled an ORF, and its function is uncertain. Material: PBMCs. DNA for the CDR3: TGCGCCAGCAGTCAATCGGGCAGAAAATATGGCTACACCTTC. Translated, it gives CASSQSGRKYGYTF.